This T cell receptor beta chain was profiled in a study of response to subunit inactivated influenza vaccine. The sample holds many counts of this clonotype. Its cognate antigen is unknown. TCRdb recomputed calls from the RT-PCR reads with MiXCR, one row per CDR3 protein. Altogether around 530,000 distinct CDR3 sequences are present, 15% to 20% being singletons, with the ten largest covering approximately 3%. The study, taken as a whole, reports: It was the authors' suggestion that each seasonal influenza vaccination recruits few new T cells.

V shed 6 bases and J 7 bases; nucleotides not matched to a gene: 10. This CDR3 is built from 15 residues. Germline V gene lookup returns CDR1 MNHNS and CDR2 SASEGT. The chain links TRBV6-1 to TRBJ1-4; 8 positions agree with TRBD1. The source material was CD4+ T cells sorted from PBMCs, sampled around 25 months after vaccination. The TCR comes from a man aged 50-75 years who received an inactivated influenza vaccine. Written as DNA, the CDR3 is TGTGCCAGCAGCCGACGACAGGGGAACGGTGAAAAACTGTTTTTT. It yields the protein CASSRRQGNGEKLFF.